This T cell receptor (beta chain) appears in the sequencing data of a study of cytomegalovirus exposure and HLA in healthy donors. Between the trimmed V and J ends, which lost 4 bases and 2 bases, there was a span of 17 bases. This CDR3 has 16 amino acids. Germline CDR1 reads SGHTA; CDR2 reads FQGNSA. This PCR relied on a set of 60 Vbeta primers and 13 Jbeta primers. The assay was immunoSEQ multiplex PCR, and TCRdb's table has in-frame clones only and misses some. This sample has 150,000 to 200,000 clones, with 80% found just once. This chain joins TRBV7-2 and TRBJ2-5; D might be TRBD2 (5 bases). The receptor's source is a man in his late teens or twenties in good health and CMV-seropositive. The specimen was PBMCs. CDR3 nucleotides: TGTGCCAGCAGCTCCTATCGGACTGAGAAACAAGAGACCCAGTACTTC. Its protein product is CASSSYRTEKQETQYF.